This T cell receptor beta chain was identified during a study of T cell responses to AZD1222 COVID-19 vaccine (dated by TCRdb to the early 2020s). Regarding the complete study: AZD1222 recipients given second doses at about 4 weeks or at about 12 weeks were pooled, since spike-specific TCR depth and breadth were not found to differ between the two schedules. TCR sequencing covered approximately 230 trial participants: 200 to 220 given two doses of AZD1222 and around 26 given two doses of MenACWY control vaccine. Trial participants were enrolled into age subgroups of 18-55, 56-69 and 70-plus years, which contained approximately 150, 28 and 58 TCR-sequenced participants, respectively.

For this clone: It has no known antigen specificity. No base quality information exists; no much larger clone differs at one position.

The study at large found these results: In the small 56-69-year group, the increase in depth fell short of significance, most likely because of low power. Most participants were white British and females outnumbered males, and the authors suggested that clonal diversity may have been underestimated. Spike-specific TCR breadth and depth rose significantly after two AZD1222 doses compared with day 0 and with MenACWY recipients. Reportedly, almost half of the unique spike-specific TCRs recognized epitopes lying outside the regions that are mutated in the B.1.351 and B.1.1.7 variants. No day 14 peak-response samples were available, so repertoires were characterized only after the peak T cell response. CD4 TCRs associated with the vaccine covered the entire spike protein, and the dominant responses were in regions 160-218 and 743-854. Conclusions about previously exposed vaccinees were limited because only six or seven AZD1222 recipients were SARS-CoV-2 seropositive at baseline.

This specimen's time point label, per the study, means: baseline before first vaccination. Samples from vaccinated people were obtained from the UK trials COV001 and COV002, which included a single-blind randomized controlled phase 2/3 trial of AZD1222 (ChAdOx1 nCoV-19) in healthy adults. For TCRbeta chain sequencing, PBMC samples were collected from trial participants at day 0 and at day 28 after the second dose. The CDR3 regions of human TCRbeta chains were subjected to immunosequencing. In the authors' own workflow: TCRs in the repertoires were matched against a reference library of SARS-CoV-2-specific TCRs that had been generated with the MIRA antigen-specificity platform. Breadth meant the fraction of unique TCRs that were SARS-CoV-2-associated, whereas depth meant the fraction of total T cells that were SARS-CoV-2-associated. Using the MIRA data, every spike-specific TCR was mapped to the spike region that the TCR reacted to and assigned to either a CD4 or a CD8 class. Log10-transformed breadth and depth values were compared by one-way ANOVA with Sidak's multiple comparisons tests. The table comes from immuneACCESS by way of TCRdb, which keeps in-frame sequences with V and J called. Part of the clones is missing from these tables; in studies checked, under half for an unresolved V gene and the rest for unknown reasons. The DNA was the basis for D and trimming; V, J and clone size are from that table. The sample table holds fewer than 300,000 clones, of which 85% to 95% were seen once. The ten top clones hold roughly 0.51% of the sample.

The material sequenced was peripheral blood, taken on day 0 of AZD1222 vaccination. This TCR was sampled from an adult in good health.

The nucleotide sequence is TGTGCCAGCAGTGAAGGACCCACCTCCTCGGGCTACACCTTC. Its translation is CASSEGPTSSGYTF. The chain was built from TRBV2 and TRBJ1-2; no D gene can be assigned with confidence. CDR1 and CDR2, per the germline V gene, are SNHLY and FYNNEI. Spanning cysteine to phenylalanine, the CDR3 consists of 14 amino acids. The sequence is cut down to CDR3 DNA, 42 bases in frame from base 1. V and J lose 1 base and 8 bases, and a span of 14 bases separates them.